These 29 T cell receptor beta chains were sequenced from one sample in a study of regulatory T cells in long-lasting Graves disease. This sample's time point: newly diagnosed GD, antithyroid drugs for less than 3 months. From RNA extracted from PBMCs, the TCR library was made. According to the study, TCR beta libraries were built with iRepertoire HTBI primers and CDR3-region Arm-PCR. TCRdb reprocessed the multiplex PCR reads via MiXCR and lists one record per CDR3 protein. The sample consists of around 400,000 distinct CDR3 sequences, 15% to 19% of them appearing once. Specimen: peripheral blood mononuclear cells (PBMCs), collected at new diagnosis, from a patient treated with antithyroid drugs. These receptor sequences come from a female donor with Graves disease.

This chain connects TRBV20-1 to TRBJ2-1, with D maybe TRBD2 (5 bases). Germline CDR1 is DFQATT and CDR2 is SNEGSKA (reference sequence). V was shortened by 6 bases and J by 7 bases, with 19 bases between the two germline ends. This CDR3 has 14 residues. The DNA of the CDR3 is TGCAGTGCCGACGATACCCTAGGGAGTAATGAGCAGTTCTTC. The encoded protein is CSADDTLGSNEQFF.

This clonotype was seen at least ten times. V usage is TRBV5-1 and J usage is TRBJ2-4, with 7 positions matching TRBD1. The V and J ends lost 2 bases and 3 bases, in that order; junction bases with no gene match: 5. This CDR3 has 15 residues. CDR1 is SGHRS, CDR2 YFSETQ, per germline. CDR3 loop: CASSFTGAHKNIQYF. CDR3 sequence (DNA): TGCGCCAGCAGCTTTACAGGGGCACACAAAAACATTCAGTACTTC.

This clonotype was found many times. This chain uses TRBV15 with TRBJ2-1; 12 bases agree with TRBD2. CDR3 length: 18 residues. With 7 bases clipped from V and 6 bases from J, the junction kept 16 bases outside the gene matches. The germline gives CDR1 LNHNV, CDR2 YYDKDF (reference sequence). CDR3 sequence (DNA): TGTGCCACCAACCCAAGGACTAGCGGGACGCTCATGAGCAATGAGCAGTTCTTC. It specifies CATNPRTSGTLMSNEQFF.

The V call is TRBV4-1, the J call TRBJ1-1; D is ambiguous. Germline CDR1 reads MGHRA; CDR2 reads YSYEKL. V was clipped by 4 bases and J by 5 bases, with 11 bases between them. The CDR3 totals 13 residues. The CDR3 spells CASSLLTGTEAFF. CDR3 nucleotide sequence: TGCGCCAGCAGCCTCCTTACCGGGACTGAAGCTTTCTTT.

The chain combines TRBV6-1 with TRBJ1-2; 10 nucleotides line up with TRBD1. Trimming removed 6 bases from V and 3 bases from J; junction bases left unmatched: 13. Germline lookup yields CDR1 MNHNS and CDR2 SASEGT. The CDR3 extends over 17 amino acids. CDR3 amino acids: CASSLRDRGLLYYGYTF. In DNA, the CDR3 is TGTGCCAGCAGCCTCCGGGACAGGGGTCTCCTGTACTATGGCTACACCTTC.

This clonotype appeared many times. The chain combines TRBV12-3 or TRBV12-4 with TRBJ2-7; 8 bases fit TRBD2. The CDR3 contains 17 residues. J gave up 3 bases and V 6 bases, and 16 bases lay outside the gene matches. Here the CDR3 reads CASSPPLAGRRGYEQYF. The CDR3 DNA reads TGTGCCAGCAGCCCCCCCTTAGCGGGGCGGAGAGGCTACGAGCAGTACTTC.

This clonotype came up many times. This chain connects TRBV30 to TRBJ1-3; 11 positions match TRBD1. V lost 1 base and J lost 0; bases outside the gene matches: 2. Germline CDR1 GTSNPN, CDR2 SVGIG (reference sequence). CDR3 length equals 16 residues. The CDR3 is CAWSGTGGNSGNTIYF. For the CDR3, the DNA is TGTGCCTGGAGTGGGACAGGGGGCAACTCTGGAAACACCATATATTTT.

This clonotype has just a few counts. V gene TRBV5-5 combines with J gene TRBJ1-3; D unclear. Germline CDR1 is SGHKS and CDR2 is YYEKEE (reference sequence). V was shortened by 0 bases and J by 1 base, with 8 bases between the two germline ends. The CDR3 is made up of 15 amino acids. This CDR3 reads CASSLVEESGNTIYF. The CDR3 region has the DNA TGTGCCAGCAGCTTGGTGGAGGAGTCTGGAAACACCATATATTTT. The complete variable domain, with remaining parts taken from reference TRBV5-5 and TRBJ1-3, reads DAGVTQSPTHLIKTRGQQVTLRCSPISGHKSVSWYQQVLGQGPQFIFQYYEKEERGRGNFPDRFSARQFPNYSSELNVNALLLGDSALYLCASSLVEESGNTIYFGEGSWLTVV.

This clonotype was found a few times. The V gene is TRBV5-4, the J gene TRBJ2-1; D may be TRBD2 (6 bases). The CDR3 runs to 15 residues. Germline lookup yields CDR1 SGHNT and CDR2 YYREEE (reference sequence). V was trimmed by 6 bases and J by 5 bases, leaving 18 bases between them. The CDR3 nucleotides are TGTGCCAGCACGGGCGGGACGACACCCCACAATGAGCAGTTCTTC. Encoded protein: CASTGGTTPHNEQFF.

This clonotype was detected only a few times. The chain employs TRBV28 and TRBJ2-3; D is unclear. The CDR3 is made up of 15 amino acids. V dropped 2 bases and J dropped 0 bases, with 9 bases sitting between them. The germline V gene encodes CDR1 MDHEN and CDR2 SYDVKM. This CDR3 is CASSLGFVSTDTQYF. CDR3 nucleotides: TGTGCCAGCAGTTTAGGGTTCGTGAGCACAGATACGCAGTATTTT.

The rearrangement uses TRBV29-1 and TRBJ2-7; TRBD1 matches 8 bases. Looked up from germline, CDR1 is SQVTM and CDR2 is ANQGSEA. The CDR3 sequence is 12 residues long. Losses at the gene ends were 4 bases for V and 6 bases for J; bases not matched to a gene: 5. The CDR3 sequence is CSVGTGKSEQYF. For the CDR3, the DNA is TGCAGCGTTGGGACAGGGAAGAGCGAGCAGTACTTC.

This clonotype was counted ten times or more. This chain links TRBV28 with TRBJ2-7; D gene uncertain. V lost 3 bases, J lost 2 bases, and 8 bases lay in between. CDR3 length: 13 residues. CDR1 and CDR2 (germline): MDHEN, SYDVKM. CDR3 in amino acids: CASSFEATYEQYF. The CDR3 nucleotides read TGTGCCAGCAGTTTCGAGGCCACCTACGAGCAGTACTTC.

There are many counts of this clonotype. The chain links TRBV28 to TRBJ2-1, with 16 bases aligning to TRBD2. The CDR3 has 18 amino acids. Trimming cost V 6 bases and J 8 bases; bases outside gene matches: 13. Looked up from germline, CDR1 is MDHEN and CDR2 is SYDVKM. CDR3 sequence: CASSNLQAGLAGGDEQFF. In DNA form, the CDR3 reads TGTGCCAGCAGCAACCTACAGGCGGGACTAGCGGGAGGGGATGAGCAGTTCTTC.

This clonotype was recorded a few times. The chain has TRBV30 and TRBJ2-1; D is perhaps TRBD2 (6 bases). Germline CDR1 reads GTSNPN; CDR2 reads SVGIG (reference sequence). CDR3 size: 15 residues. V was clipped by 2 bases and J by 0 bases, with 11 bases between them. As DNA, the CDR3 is TGTGCCTGGAGTTTAGCGGAGCCCTCCTACAATGAGCAGTTCTTC. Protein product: CAWSLAEPSYNEQFF.

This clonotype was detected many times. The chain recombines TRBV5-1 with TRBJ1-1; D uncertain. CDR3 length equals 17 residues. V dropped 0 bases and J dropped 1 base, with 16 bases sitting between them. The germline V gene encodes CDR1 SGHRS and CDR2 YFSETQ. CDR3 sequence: CASSLVRSGDKNTEAFF. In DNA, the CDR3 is TGCGCCAGCAGCTTGGTGCGGTCCGGAGACAAGAACACTGAAGCTTTCTTT.

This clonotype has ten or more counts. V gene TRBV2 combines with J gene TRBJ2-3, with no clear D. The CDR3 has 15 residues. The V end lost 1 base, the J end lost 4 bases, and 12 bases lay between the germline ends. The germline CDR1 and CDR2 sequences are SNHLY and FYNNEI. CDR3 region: CASSEERSWADTQYF. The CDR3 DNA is TGTGCCAGCAGTGAAGAAAGGTCGTGGGCAGATACGCAGTATTTT.

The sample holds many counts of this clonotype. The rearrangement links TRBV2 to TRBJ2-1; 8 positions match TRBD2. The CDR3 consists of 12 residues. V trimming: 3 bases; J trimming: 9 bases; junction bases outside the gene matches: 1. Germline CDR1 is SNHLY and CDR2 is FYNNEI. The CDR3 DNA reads TGTGCCAGCAGTGACCGGGGGGGTGAGCAGTTCTTC. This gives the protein CASSDRGGEQFF.

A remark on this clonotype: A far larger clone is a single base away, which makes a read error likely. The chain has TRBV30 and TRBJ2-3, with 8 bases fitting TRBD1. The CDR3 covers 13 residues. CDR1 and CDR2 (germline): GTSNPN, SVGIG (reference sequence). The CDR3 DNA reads TGTGCCTGGAGTTACGACAGGGGAAGCGAGCAGTGCTTC. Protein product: CAWSYDRGSEQCF.

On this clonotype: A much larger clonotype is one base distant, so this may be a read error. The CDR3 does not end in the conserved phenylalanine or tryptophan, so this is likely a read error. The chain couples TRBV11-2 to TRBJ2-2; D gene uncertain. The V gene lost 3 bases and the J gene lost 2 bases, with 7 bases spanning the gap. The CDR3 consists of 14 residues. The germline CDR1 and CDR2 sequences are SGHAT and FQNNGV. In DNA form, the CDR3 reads TGTGCCAGCAGCTTGGAATCAAACACCGGGGAGCTGTTTTAT. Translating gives CASSLESNTGELFY.

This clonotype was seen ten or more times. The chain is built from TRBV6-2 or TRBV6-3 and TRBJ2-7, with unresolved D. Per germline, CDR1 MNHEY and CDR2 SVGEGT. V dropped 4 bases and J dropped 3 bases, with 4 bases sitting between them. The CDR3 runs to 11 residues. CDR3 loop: CASSWFYEQYF. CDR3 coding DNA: TGTGCCAGCAGTTGGTTCTACGAGCAGTACTTC.

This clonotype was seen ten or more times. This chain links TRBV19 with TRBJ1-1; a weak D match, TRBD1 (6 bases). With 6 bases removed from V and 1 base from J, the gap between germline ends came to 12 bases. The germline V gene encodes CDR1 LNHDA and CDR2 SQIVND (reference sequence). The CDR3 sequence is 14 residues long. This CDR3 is CASSHLTGNTEAFF. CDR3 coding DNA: TGTGCCAGTAGCCACCTGACAGGGAACACTGAAGCTTTCTTT.

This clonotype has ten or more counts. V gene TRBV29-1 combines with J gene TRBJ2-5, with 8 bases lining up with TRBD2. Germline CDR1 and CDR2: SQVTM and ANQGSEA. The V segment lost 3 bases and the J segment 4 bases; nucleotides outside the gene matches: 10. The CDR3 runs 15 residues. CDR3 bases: TGCAGCGTTGACGCCGGGAGGGCCGGTTTAGAGACCCAGTACTTC. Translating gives CSVDAGRAGLETQYF.

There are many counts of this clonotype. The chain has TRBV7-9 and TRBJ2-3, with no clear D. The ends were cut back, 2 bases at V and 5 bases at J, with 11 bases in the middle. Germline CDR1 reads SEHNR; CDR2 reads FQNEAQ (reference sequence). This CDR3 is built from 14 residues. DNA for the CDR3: TGTGCCAGCAGCTTAATCATGAGCGAAGATACGCAGTATTTT. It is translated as CASSLIMSEDTQYF.

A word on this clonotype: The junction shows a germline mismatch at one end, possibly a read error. As DNA, the CDR3 is TGTGCCAGCAGTGATGGGGACAGCTCCTACAATGAGCGGTTCTTC. Translation gives CASSDGDSSYNERFF. This chain joins TRBV6-1 and TRBJ2-1; 7 bases fit TRBD1. This CDR3 has 15 residues. Per the germline V gene, CDR1 is MNHNS and CDR2 is SASEGT.

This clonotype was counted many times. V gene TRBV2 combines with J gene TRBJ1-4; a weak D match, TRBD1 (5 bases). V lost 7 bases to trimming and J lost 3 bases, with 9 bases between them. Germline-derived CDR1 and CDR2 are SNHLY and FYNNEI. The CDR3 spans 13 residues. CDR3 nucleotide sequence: TGTGCCAGCATGGGGGATCCTAATGAAAAACTGTTTTTT. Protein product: CASMGDPNEKLFF.

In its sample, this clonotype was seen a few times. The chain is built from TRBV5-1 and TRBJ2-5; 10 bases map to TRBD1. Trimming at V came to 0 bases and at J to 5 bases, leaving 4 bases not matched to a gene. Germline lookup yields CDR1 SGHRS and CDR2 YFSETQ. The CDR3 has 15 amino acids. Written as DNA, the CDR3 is TGCGCCAGCAGCTTGGTGACAGGGGGCTTGGAGACCCAGTACTTC. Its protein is CASSLVTGGLETQYF.

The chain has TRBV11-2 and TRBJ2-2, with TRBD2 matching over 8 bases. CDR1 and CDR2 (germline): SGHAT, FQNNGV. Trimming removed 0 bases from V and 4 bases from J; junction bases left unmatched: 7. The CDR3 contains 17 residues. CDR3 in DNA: TGTGCCAGCAGCTTAGAACCGGGAGGGCGTCCCACCGGGGAGCTGTTTTTT. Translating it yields CASSLEPGGRPTGELFF.

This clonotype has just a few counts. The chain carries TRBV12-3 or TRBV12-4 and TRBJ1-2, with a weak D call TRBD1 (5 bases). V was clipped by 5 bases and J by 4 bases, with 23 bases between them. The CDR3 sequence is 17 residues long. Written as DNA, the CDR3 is TGTGCCAGCAGTACTCGGGACGGCCCACCCGGGAGCTATGGCTACACCTTC. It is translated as CASSTRDGPPGSYGYTF.

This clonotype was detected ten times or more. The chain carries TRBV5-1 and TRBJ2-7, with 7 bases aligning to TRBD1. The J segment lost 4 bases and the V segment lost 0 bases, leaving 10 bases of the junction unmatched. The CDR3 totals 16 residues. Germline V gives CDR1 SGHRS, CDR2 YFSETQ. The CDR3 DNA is TGCGCCAGCAGCTTGGGGACAGGAGGATATCATTACGAGCAGTACTTC. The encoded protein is CASSLGTGGYHYEQYF.